The TCR beta chain described here comes from a study of early T cells in non-severe SARS-CoV-2 infection. Study background: Unsorted whole-blood RNA was sequenced in bulk, leaving chains unpaired.

Overall study results and limits: Anti-spike CD8 responses were favored by VDJdb matching, which missed private and CD4 specificities.

V lost 2 bases and J 4 bases, leaving 12 bases between the germline ends. CDR1 is SGHRS and CDR2 is YFSETQ in the germline V gene. The CDR3 is made up of 14 amino acids. This clonotype appeared many times. Its antigen remains unknown. TCRdb reprocessed the 5' RACE reads via MiXCR and lists one record per CDR3 protein. Here the sample spans under 40,000 distinct CDR3 sequences, almost 6% being singletons. The sequenced material came from whole blood. The TCR sequence derives from an adult who was a healthcare worker with PCR-confirmed SARS-CoV-2 infection or an uninfected control (not recorded which). The chain combines TRBV5-1 with TRBJ2-5; the D call may be TRBD1 or TRBD2 (6 bases each). The DNA for the CDR3 is TGCGCCAGCAGCTTCGTAGGGGGGAGAGAGACCCAGTACTTC. Translated, it gives CASSFVGGRETQYF.